The table lists the clone carrying this TCR beta chain with a count of one. Its antigen is unknown. The data were taken from a study of PD-L1 blockade in urothelial cancer. Across the study: Bladder-origin urothelial cancer in males covered most of the roughly 29 patients. Analysis of blood occurred 3 weeks (second dose) and 6 weeks after treatment start.

Time point indicated: peripheral blood 6 weeks after treatment start. Patients' urothelial carcinoma was locally advanced or metastatic. Generated by immunoSEQ multiplex PCR, the TCRdb table keeps only in-frame clones and is missing some. This sample carries about 41,000 clones, approximately 81% of them seen once, and the ten largest clones take approximately 2.4%. Between the trimmed V and J ends, which lost 3 bases and 2 bases, there was a span of 7 bases. The CDR3 totals 13 residues. The germline gives CDR1 KGHSH, CDR2 LQKENI. Regarding the study as a whole: Greater 3-week expansion of tumor-associated blood clones was recorded for durable-benefit patients.

The chain joins TRBV18 to TRBJ1-1; possible D gene TRBD1, 5 bases. This specimen was PBMCs, taken around atezolizumab (anti-PD-L1) treatment. This receptor was obtained from a man in his 70s with urothelial cancer. The CDR3 sequence is CASSPQGNTEAFF. The CDR3 DNA follows: TGTGCCAGCTCACCCCAGGGTAACACTGAAGCTTTCTTT.